A selection of T cell receptor beta chains follows, all from one sample in a study of shared clonotypes between healthy human individuals. Repertoires were generated with immunoSEQ multiplex PCR, while TCRdb's copy carries only in-frame clones and drops some. Of around 550,000 clones in the sample, roughly 95% are singletons; the top ten hold 0.11%. The sequenced sample consisted of naive CD8+ T cells sorted from blood. These receptors were obtained from a woman aged 25 to 45 in good health. Both conserved end residues are part of each CDR3. Fields, in order: D gene, clone size, V gene, J gene, CDR3 DNA, CDR3 protein. The D gene is left open where the match is weak. Expanded clones are given a class, and other clones once, few, many or no size at all.

d_call: TRBD1
clone_size: NA
v_call: TRBV19
j_call: TRBJ1-6
cdr3_nt: TGTGCCAGTAGAAGGACAGGGTCATACGATTCACCCCTCCACTTT
cdr3_aa: CASRRTGSYDSPLHF

d_call: TRBD2
clone_size: NA
v_call: TRBV27
j_call: TRBJ2-7
cdr3_nt: TGTGCCAGCAGTGAACTAGCGGGAGGATCGGACGAGCAGTACTTC
cdr3_aa: CASSELAGGSDEQYF

d_call: TRBD1
clone_size: NA
v_call: TRBV4-1
j_call: TRBJ2-7
cdr3_nt: TGCGCCAGCAGCCAAGGACAGGGCAGCTCCTACGAGCAGTACTTC
cdr3_aa: CASSQGQGSSYEQYF

d_call: TRBD1
clone_size: NA
v_call: TRBV6-4
j_call: TRBJ1-2
cdr3_nt: TGTGCCAGCGGACAGGGTACGGGATATGGCTACACCTTC
cdr3_aa: CASGQGTGYGYTF

d_call: NA
clone_size: once
v_call: TRBV4-1
j_call: TRBJ2-7
cdr3_nt: TGCGCCAGCAGCCAAGATCTTAGGCGCGGTACCTACGAGCAGTACTTC
cdr3_aa: CASSQDLRRGTYEQYF

d_call: NA
clone_size: NA
v_call: TRBV21-1
j_call: TRBJ2-3
cdr3_nt: TGTGCCAGCACCCCAAGGGGATTGGGACTAGCGTGCGCTAGCACAGATACGCAGTATTTT
cdr3_aa: CASTPRGLGLACASTDTQYF

d_call: NA
clone_size: NA
v_call: TRBV6-6
j_call: TRBJ2-7
cdr3_nt: TGTGCCAGCAGGATCAGGCGCACCAACGAGCAGTACTTC
cdr3_aa: CASRIRRTNEQYF

d_call: TRBD2
clone_size: NA
v_call: TRBV6-6
j_call: TRBJ2-2
cdr3_nt: TGTGCCACCTCGTCGGGGCGGGAGTACACCGGGGAGCTGTTTTTT
cdr3_aa: CATSSGREYTGELFF

d_call: NA
clone_size: NA
v_call: TRBV5-1
j_call: TRBJ2-7
cdr3_nt: TGCGCCAGCAGCTTGGGTGGGACTTCGTACGAGCAGTACTTC
cdr3_aa: CASSLGGTSYEQYF

d_call: NA
clone_size: NA
v_call: TRBV28
j_call: TRBJ1-1
cdr3_nt: TGTGCCAGCAGTTTAACAGGGTTGAACACTGAAGCTTTCTTT
cdr3_aa: CASSLTGLNTEAFF

d_call: NA
clone_size: NA
v_call: TRBV10-2
j_call: TRBJ1-1
cdr3_nt: TGCGCCAGCAGTGAGCCCGATAGGAGCCTGAACACTGAAGCTTTCTTT
cdr3_aa: CASSEPDRSLNTEAFF

d_call: TRBD1
clone_size: NA
v_call: TRBV15
j_call: TRBJ1-4
cdr3_nt: TGTGCCACCAGCAGAGAGGACAGGGGAGGCGAAAAACTGTTTTTT
cdr3_aa: CATSREDRGGEKLFF

d_call: NA
clone_size: NA
v_call: TRBV5-6
j_call: TRBJ1-3
cdr3_nt: TGTGCCAGCAGCCACCAGCGAGGAAACACCATATATTTT
cdr3_aa: CASSHQRGNTIYF

d_call: TRBD2
clone_size: few
v_call: TRBV9
j_call: TRBJ2-1
cdr3_nt: TGTGCCAGCAGCGCAGGACTAGCGCCTTACAATGAGCAGTTCTTC
cdr3_aa: CASSAGLAPYNEQFF

d_call: NA
clone_size: NA
v_call: TRBV6-6
j_call: TRBJ1-1
cdr3_nt: TGTGCCAGCAGTTACTCAATACTGAACACTGAAGCTTTCTTT
cdr3_aa: CASSYSILNTEAFF

d_call: TRBD1
clone_size: NA
v_call: TRBV28
j_call: TRBJ1-4
cdr3_nt: TGTGCCAGCAGTTCGGACAGGGAATTGACTAATGAAAAACTGTTTTTT
cdr3_aa: CASSSDRELTNEKLFF

d_call: TRBD2
clone_size: NA
v_call: TRBV28
j_call: TRBJ2-5
cdr3_nt: TGTGCCAGCAGTTTGATCGCGGGAGGGTTAGCACAAGAGACCCAGTACTTC
cdr3_aa: CASSLIAGGLAQETQYF

d_call: TRBD2
clone_size: NA
v_call: TRBV27
j_call: TRBJ2-2
cdr3_nt: TGTGCCAGCAATTACCTAGCGGACTCCACCGGGGAGCTGTTTTTT
cdr3_aa: CASNYLADSTGELFF

d_call: NA
clone_size: NA
v_call: TRBV5-1
j_call: TRBJ1-1
cdr3_nt: TGCGCCAGCAGACACATAGACCGAATGAACACTGAAGCTTTCTTT
cdr3_aa: CASRHIDRMNTEAFF

d_call: NA
clone_size: NA
v_call: TRBV30
j_call: TRBJ1-3
cdr3_nt: TGTGCCTGGGACCCCAGAGTTGGAAACACCATATATTTT
cdr3_aa: CAWDPRVGNTIYF

d_call: NA
clone_size: NA
v_call: TRBV28
j_call: TRBJ1-1
cdr3_nt: TGTGCCAGCAGGATCCCCAGGGCAGGGAGGAACACTGAAGCTTTCTTT
cdr3_aa: CASRIPRAGRNTEAFF

d_call: NA
clone_size: once
v_call: TRBV27
j_call: TRBJ1-1
cdr3_nt: TGTGCCAGCAGTTTTGCAGGGCAGAGCACTGAAGCTTTCTTT
cdr3_aa: CASSFAGQSTEAFF

d_call: TRBD2
clone_size: NA
v_call: TRBV11-1
j_call: TRBJ2-7
cdr3_nt: TGTGCCAGCAGCCAAGCGGGAGGGAGCTCCTACGAGCAGTACTTC
cdr3_aa: CASSQAGGSSYEQYF

d_call: NA
clone_size: NA
v_call: TRBV27
j_call: TRBJ1-2
cdr3_nt: TGTGCCAGCAGTTGGTCAGGCGGACCAGCGGGCTACACCTTC
cdr3_aa: CASSWSGGPAGYTF

d_call: NA
clone_size: NA
v_call: TRBV19
j_call: TRBJ1-2
cdr3_nt: TGTGCCAGTAGTATAGTGAGGACGGATTATGGCTACACCTTC
cdr3_aa: CASSIVRTDYGYTF

d_call: TRBD2
clone_size: NA
v_call: TRBV29-1
j_call: TRBJ2-1
cdr3_nt: TGCAGCGTTGAAGGTGCGGGCGGGAGCTCCTACAATGAGCAGTTCTTC
cdr3_aa: CSVEGAGGSSYNEQFF

d_call: NA
clone_size: NA
v_call: TRBV6-6
j_call: TRBJ2-1
cdr3_nt: TGTGCCAGCAGCCGGTCCCGGGATGAGCAGTTCTTC
cdr3_aa: CASSRSRDEQFF

d_call: NA
clone_size: once
v_call: TRBV10-3
j_call: TRBJ2-7
cdr3_nt: TGTGCCATCAGTGATTCCGGGACGTCCTACGAGCAGTACTTC
cdr3_aa: CAISDSGTSYEQYF